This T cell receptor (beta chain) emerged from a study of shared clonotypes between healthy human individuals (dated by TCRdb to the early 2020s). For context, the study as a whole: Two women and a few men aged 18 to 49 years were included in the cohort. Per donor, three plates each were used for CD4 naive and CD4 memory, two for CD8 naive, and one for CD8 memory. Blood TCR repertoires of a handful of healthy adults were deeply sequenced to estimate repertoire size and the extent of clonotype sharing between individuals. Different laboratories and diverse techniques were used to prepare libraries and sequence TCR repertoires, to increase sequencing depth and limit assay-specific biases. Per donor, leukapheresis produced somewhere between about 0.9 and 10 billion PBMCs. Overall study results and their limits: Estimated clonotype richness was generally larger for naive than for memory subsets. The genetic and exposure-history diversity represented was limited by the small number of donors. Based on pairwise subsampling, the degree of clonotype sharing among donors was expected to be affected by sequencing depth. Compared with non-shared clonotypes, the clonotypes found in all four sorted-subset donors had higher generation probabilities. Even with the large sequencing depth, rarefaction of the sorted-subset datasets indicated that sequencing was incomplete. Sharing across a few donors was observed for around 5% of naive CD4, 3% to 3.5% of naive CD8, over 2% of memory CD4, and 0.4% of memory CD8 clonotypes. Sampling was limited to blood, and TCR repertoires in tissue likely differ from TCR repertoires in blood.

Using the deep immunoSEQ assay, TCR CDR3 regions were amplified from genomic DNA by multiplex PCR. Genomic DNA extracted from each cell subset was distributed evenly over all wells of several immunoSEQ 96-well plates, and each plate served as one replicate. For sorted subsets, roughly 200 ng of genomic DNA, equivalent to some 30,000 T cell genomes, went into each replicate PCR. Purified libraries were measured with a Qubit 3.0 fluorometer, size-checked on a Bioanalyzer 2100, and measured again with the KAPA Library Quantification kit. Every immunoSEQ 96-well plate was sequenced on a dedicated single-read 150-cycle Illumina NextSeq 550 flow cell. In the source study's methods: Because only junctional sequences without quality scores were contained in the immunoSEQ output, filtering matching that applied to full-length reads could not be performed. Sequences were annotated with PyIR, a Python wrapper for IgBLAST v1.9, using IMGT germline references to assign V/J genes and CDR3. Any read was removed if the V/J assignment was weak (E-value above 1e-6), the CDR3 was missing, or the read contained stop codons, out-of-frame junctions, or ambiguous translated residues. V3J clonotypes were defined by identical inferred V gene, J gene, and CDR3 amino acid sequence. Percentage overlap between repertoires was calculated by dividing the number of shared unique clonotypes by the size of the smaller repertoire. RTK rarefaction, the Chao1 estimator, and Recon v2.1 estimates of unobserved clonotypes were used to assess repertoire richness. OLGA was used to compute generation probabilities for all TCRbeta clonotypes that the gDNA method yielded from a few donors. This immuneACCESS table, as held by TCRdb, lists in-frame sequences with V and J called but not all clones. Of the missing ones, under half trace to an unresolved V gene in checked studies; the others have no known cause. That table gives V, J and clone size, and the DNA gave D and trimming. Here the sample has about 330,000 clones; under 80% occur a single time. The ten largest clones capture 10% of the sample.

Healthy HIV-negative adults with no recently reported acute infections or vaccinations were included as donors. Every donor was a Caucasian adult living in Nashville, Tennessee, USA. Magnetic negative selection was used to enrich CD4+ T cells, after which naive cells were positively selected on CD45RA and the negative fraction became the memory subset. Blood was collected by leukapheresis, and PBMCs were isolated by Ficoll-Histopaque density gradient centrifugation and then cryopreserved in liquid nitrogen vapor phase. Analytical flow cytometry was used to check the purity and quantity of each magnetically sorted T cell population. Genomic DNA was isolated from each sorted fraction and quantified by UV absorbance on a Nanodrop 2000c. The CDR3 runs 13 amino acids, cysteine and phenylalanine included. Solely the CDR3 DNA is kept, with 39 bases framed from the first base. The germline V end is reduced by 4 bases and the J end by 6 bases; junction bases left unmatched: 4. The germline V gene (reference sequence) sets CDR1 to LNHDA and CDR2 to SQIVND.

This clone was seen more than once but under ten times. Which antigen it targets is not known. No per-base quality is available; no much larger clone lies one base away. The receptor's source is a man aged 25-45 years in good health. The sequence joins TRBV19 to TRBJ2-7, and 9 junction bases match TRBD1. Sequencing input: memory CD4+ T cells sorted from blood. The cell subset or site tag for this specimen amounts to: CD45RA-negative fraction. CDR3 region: CASSNRDRAEQYF. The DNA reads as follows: TGTGCCAGTAGTAACCGGGACAGGGCCGAGCAGTACTTC.